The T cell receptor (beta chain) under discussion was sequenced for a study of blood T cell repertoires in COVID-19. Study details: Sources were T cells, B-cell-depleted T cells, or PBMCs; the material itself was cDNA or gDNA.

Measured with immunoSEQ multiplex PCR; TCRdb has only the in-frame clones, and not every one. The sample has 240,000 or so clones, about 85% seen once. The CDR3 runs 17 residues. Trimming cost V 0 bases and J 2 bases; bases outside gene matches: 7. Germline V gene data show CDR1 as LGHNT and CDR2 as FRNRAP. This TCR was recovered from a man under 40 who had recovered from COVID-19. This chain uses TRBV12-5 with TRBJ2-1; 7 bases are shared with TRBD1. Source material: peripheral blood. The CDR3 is CASGLVLGQPTYNEQFF. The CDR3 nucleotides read TGTGCTAGTGGTTTGGTATTGGGACAGCCTACCTACAATGAGCAGTTCTTC.